The 15 T cell receptor beta chains listed next were all sequenced from one sample in a study of early T cells in non-severe SARS-CoV-2 infection. TCRdb re-analysed the 5' RACE reads in MiXCR, keeping a single row per CDR3 protein. The sample shows 60,000 or so distinct CDR3 sequences, more than 9.5% of them seen only once. What was sequenced was whole blood. The receptors were gathered from an adult who was a healthcare worker with PCR-confirmed SARS-CoV-2 infection or an uninfected control (not recorded which).

The V gene is TRBV5-1, the J gene TRBJ2-2, with TRBD2 identical over 14 bases. V lost 3 bases and J lost 5; bases outside the gene matches: 6. CDR3 length: 17 amino acids. The germline CDR1 and CDR2 sequences are SGHRS and YFSETQ. CDR3 sequence: CASSWTSGGLYTGELFF. Here the CDR3 DNA reads TGCGCCAGCAGCTGGACTAGCGGGGGGCTCTATACCGGGGAGCTGTTTTTT.

Ten or more counts support this clonotype. The chain employs TRBV10-3 and TRBJ1-1, with 12 bases identical to TRBD1. V gave up 4 bases and J gave up 4 bases; unmatched junction bases: 10. Germline V gives CDR1 ENHRY, CDR2 SYGVKD. The CDR3 extends over 17 amino acids. The CDR3 here is CAISAFGTGGEGTEAFF. DNA for the CDR3: TGTGCCATCAGTGCTTTCGGGACAGGGGGCGAAGGCACTGAAGCTTTCTTT.

This clonotype showed up just a few times. The V gene is TRBV5-1, the J gene TRBJ2-7, with 7 bases lining up with TRBD2. Losses at the gene ends were 0 bases for V and 2 bases for J; bases not matched to a gene: 5. Germline lookup yields CDR1 SGHRS and CDR2 YFSETQ. The length of the CDR3 is 15 residues. The chain's CDR3 is CASSLAGGSPYEQYF. CDR3 coding DNA: TGCGCCAGCAGCTTGGCCGGCGGGAGTCCCTACGAGCAGTACTTC.

The rearrangement links TRBV28 to TRBJ1-5; no reliable D call. CDR3 length: 14 residues. The ends were cut back, 2 bases at V and 3 bases at J, with 8 bases in the middle. Per germline, CDR1 MDHEN and CDR2 SYDVKM. CDR3 DNA sequence: TGTGCCAGCAGTTTACGGCGATACAATCAGCCCCAGCATTTT. This codes for CASSLRRYNQPQHF.

The gene calls are TRBV5-1 and TRBJ2-1; perhaps TRBD1 as D (5 bases). Germline assignment: CDR1 SGHRS and CDR2 YFSETQ. The CDR3 is 12 amino acids. V was cut by 4 bases and J by 13 bases, with 15 bases left in between. CDR3 in amino acids: CASSLGANQQFF. CDR3 coding DNA: TGCGCCAGCAGCCTTGGGGCCAACCAACAGTTCTTC.

The V gene is TRBV4-1, the J gene TRBJ2-1; D is possibly TRBD2 (7 bases). The CDR3 is 15 amino acids. Germline CDR1 and CDR2: MGHRA and YSYEKL. Trimming cost V 4 bases and J 8 bases, with 18 bases left between them. CDR3 loop: CASSPKLGGADEQFF. In nucleotides, the CDR3 is TGCGCCAGCAGCCCCAAGTTGGGGGGGGCCGATGAGCAGTTCTTC.

The J gene is TRBJ2-2, the V gene TRBV4-2; 9 positions agree with TRBD1. Germline trimming cut 0 bases from V and 4 bases from J; bases unmatched to any gene: 3. The CDR3 loop spans 16 amino acids. CDR1 is LGHNA and CDR2 is YNFKEQ in the germline V gene. The CDR3 loop reads CASSQEQGAVTGELFF. The CDR3 bases are TGTGCCAGCAGCCAAGAACAGGGGGCAGTCACCGGGGAGCTGTTTTTT.

This clonotype was counted a few times. The CDR3 sequence: CATSDWGHAETQYF. The DNA for the CDR3 is TGTGCCACCAGTGACTGGGGGCACGCCGAGACCCAGTACTTC. J is TRBJ2-5 and V is TRBV24-1, with TRBD1 as a possible D gene (6 bases). Germline CDR1 KGHDR, CDR2 SFDVKD. V lost 4 bases and J 5 bases, leaving 13 bases between the germline ends. This CDR3 comprises 14 residues.

This clonotype showed up many times. The chain has TRBV12-3 or TRBV12-4 and TRBJ2-3; D is undetermined. The CDR3 is 12 residues long. The V end lost 4 bases, the J end lost 2 bases, and 4 bases lay between the germline ends. The CDR3 nucleotides read TGTGCCAGCAGTTGGAACACAGATACGCAGTATTTT. This encodes CASSWNTDTQYF.

There are a few counts of this clonotype. The chain uses TRBV20-1 and TRBJ2-7, with a possible D match to TRBD1 (7 bases). The V gene's germline CDR1 is DFQATT and CDR2 SNEGSKA (reference sequence). The V end was cut by 7 bases, the J end by 4 bases, with 17 bases between. The CDR3 is 13 residues long. The CDR3 loop is CSVQGEALYEQYF. The CDR3 DNA sequence: TGCAGTGTCCAGGGGGAGGCTCTATACGAGCAGTACTTC.

The chain joins TRBV7-8 to TRBJ2-7, with D unresolved. The V and J ends lost 1 base and 4 bases respectively, with 5 bases between them. From germline, CDR1 is SGHVS and CDR2 FQNEAQ. The length of the CDR3 is 12 residues. This CDR3 is CASSLERYEQYF. The DNA of the CDR3 is TGTGCCAGCAGCTTAGAAAGATACGAGCAGTACTTC. The variable domain in full, completed from reference TRBV7-8 and TRBJ2-7, reads GAGVSQSPRYKVAKRGQDVALRCDPISGHVSLFWYQQALGQGPEFLTYFQNEAQLDKSGLPSDRFFAERPEGSVSTLKIQRTQQEDSAVYLCASSLERYEQYFGPGTRLTVT.

The chain uses TRBV7-8 and TRBJ1-1; D is unclear. Germline V gene data show CDR1 as SGHVS and CDR2 as FQNEAQ. The germline V and J ends were trimmed by 1 base and 1 base, with 16 bases remaining between them. CDR3 length equals 17 residues. CDR3 in amino acids: CASSLVSGPLKNTEAFF. The CDR3 nucleotides are TGTGCCAGCAGCTTAGTATCAGGTCCCCTAAAGAACACTGAAGCTTTCTTT.

The CDR3 DNA reads TGTGCCAGCAGCTCGGTTAAGGACCAAGAGACCCAGTACTTC. Its translation is CASSSVKDQETQYF. V and J are TRBV7-9 and TRBJ2-5; D unresolved. Trimming stripped 4 bases from V and 0 bases from J, with 9 bases between. This CDR3 is 14 amino acids long. CDR1 and CDR2 (germline): SEHNR, FQNEAQ (reference sequence).

This clonotype was observed a few times. The J gene is TRBJ1-2, the V gene TRBV7-9; 10 nucleotides agree with TRBD1. V lost 4 bases and J lost 8; bases outside the gene matches: 13. Germline assignment: CDR1 SEHNR and CDR2 FQNEAQ (reference sequence). The CDR3 has 16 amino acids. The CDR3 loop reads CASSSRGQGLLEGYTF. The DNA for the CDR3 is TGTGCCAGCAGCTCACGGGGACAGGGGCTTCTTGAGGGCTACACCTTC.

CDR3: CASSQKYGDSRADEQFF. The CDR3 DNA sequence: TGTGCCAGCAGCCAAAAATACGGGGACTCCCGTGCCGATGAGCAGTTCTTC. The J gene is TRBJ2-1, the V gene TRBV11-3; maybe TRBD2 (6 bases). The V end was cut by 5 bases, the J end by 8 bases, with 25 bases between. Germline values: CDR1 SGHNT, CDR2 YENEEA. This CDR3 spans 17 amino acids.